These 18 T cell receptor beta chains came from one sample sequenced in a study of Ad26.COV2.S vaccination and SARS-CoV-2 variants. The method was immunoSEQ multiplex PCR; TCRdb's version includes in-frame clones alone and lacks a portion of them. The data contain 450,000 to 550,000 clones, roughly nine tenths of them singletons. Treatment indicated: approximately 18 received Ad26.COV2.S at low or high dose, single or two shots; several received placebo; per-sample allocation not given. Samples came from day 63 after the first vaccine or placebo injection. Source: peripheral blood, taken in a trial of Ad26.COV2.S vaccine versus placebo. The source of these receptors is a person aged 18-65 years who received the Ad26.COV2.S COVID-19 vaccine or a placebo.

The J gene is TRBJ2-2, the V gene TRBV11-1; 11 bases agree with TRBD1. This CDR3 contains 15 residues. The V gene end was trimmed by 4 bases and the J gene end by 6 bases; junction bases not matched to a gene: 4. The V gene's germline CDR1 is SGHAT and CDR2 FQDESV (reference sequence). CDR3 sequence (DNA): TGTGCCAGCAGCTGGGACAGGGGGAAATCCGGGGAGCTGTTTTTT. Residues: CASSWDRGKSGELFF.

V is TRBV7-3 and J is TRBJ2-2; 11 nucleotides agree with TRBD2. Per germline, CDR1 SGHTA and CDR2 FQGTGA. This CDR3 has 17 residues. V was pared by 5 bases and J by 1 base, with 6 bases of the junction left unmatched. DNA of the CDR3: TGTGCCAGCAGCCTACGAGGGACTAGCGGGAACACCGGGGAGCTGTTTTTT. Amino acids: CASSLRGTSGNTGELFF.

The gene calls are TRBV2 and TRBJ1-1; D gene unclear. CDR1 and CDR2 (germline): SNHLY, FYNNEI. The CDR3 is 13 amino acids. Deletions cut 1 base from V and 9 bases from J, with 12 bases between. The CDR3 protein is CASSEEGGMQAFF. DNA for the CDR3: TGTGCCAGCAGTGAAGAGGGCGGGATGCAAGCTTTCTTT.

The chain couples TRBV6-5 to TRBJ2-1; no firm D call. CDR1 is MNHEY, CDR2 SVGAGI, per germline. V was trimmed by 2 bases and J by 9 bases, leaving 17 bases between them. The CDR3 consists of 15 residues. CDR3 sequence reads: CASSYPPLGLGEQFF. CDR3 in DNA: TGTGCCAGCAGTTACCCCCCCTTGGGCTTGGGTGAGCAGTTCTTC.

The rearrangement uses TRBV2 and TRBJ1-3; tentative D call: TRBD1 (5 bases). V was shortened by 3 bases and J by 0 bases, with 18 bases between the two germline ends. CDR1 is SNHLY and CDR2 is FYNNEI in the germline V gene. The CDR3 has 18 residues. The CDR3: CASSDQGVGLVSGNTIYF. CDR3 coding DNA: TGTGCCAGCAGTGATCAGGGCGTGGGATTAGTCTCTGGAAACACCATATATTTT. The full variable domain, completed using reference TRBV2 and TRBJ1-3, is EPEVTQTPSHQVTQMGQEVILRCVPISNHLYFYWYRQILGQKVEFLVSFYNNEISEKSEIFDDQFSVERPDGSNFTLKIRSTKLEDSAMYFCASSDQGVGLVSGNTIYFGEGSWLTVV.

V is TRBV1 and J is TRBJ2-5; the table's D call, TRBD2, was not checked against the DNA. TRBV1 is annotated as a pseudogene. The CDR3 contains 13 residues. CDR3 residues: CTSSGNSQRAQYF. CDR3 in DNA: TGCACCAGCTCAGGGAACTCCCAGCGGGCCCAGTACTTC.

The V and J genes are TRBV4-2 and TRBJ2-2; the match to TRBD1 covers 7 bases. CDR1 and CDR2 (germline): LGHNA, YNFKEQ. This CDR3 is built from 14 residues. V dropped 4 bases and J dropped 1; count of bases not matched to a gene: 0. The CDR3 spells CASSPGGNTGELFF. CDR3 coding DNA: TGTGCCAGCAGCCCAGGGGGGAACACCGGGGAGCTGTTTTTT.

This chain joins TRBV9 and TRBJ2-3; possibly TRBD1 or TRBD2 for D (6 bases each). Trimming removed 0 bases from V and 0 bases from J, with 11 bases in between. Germline CDR1 reads SGDLS; CDR2 reads YYNGEE. The CDR3 has 16 residues. CDR3 amino acids: CASSVDSGASTDTQYF. CDR3 bases: TGTGCCAGCAGCGTAGACTCGGGGGCTAGCACAGATACGCAGTATTTT.

V and J are TRBV28 and TRBJ1-1, with 7 positions matching TRBD1. The germline CDR1 and CDR2 sequences are MDHEN and SYDVKM. Trimming cost V 6 bases and J 1 base; bases outside gene matches: 8. The CDR3 spans 15 residues. The chain's CDR3 is CASRFMGQTNTEAFF. CDR3 DNA sequence: TGTGCCAGCAGATTCATGGGACAGACGAACACTGAAGCTTTCTTT.

This chain links TRBV2 with TRBJ2-3; 10 bases are shared with TRBD1. The CDR3 length is 14 residues. Trimming took 9 bases from V and 6 from J; bases not matched to a gene: 9. Germline loops: CDR1 SNHLY, CDR2 FYNNEI. This CDR3 is CARTGGTNVDTQYF. The DNA for the CDR3 is TGTGCCAGGACAGGGGGCACCAATGTTGATACGCAGTATTTT.

The gene calls are TRBV2 and TRBJ2-2; a possible D gene is TRBD2 (7 bases). V was cut by 11 bases and J by 5 bases, with 12 bases left in between. The CDR3 is made up of 12 amino acids. CDR1 is SNHLY, CDR2 FYNNEI, per germline. The DNA for the CDR3 is TGTGCCGGGGGAGGGGGAACCGGGGAGCTGTTTTTT. Residues: CAGGGGTGELFF.

This chain joins TRBV19 and TRBJ1-2; no definite D call. Germline loops: CDR1 LNHDA, CDR2 SQIVND (reference sequence). Trimming removed 7 bases from V and 2 bases from J, with 14 bases in between. The CDR3 has 14 amino acids. CDR3 protein: CASIPQMGNYGYTF. The CDR3 DNA is TGTGCCAGTATCCCTCAGATGGGAAACTATGGCTACACCTTC. Together with reference TRBV19 and TRBJ1-2, the CDR3 gives the full variable domain: DGGITQSPKYLFRKEGQNVTLSCEQNLNHDAMYWYRQDPGQGLRLIYYSQIVNDFQKGDIAEGYSVSREKKESFPLTVTSAQKNPTAFYLCASIPQMGNYGYTFGSGTRLTVV.

J is TRBJ1-4 and V is TRBV4-1, with 7 bases lining up with TRBD1. V lost 3 bases, J lost 10 bases, and 8 bases stayed unmatched. CDR1 is MGHRA, CDR2 YSYEKL, per germline. This CDR3 spans 14 amino acids. The CDR3 is CASSQVLTGLKLFF. CDR3 coding DNA: TGCGCCAGCAGCCAGGTATTGACAGGGTTAAAACTGTTTTTT.

The chain employs TRBV13 and TRBJ2-3; the D call may be TRBD1 or TRBD2 (5 bases each). CDR3 size: 14 residues. The V end lost 8 bases, the J end lost 1 base, and 13 bases lay between the germline ends. The germline gives CDR1 PRHDT, CDR2 FYEKMQ (reference sequence). CDR3 region: CASGRGHRTDTQYF. The CDR3 coding sequence is TGTGCCAGCGGCCGGGGCCACCGCACAGATACGCAGTATTTT.

The gene calls are TRBV4-3 and TRBJ2-6, with D hard to call. The CDR3 spans 16 residues. Per germline, CDR1 LGHNA and CDR2 YSLEER. Trimming shortened V by 0 bases and J by 1 base, and 7 bases separated the two germline ends. In DNA form, the CDR3 reads TGCGCCAGCAGCCAAGATACACCTTCTGGGGCCAACGTCCTGACTTTC. It encodes CASSQDTPSGANVLTF.

The chain couples TRBV27 to TRBJ2-2; 8 nucleotides match TRBD2. J was trimmed by 6 bases and V by 3 bases; bases with no gene match: 3. The CDR3 is 14 amino acids. Germline assignment: CDR1 MNHEY and CDR2 SMNVEV (reference sequence). The CDR3 coding sequence is TGTGCCAGCAGTTTTGGACTAGCTGCCGGGGAGCTGTTTTTT. Translated: CASSFGLAAGELFF.

The chain carries TRBV19 and TRBJ1-2; TRBD1 matches at 8 bases. The CDR3 runs 15 residues. Germline loops: CDR1 LNHDA, CDR2 SQIVND (reference sequence). Germline trimming cut 3 bases from V and 6 bases from J; bases unmatched to any gene: 9. The CDR3 bases are TGTGCCAGTAGTATTTTTCGGACAGGGCAGGATGGCTACACCTTC. Its protein is CASSIFRTGQDGYTF.

The chain combines TRBV24-1 with TRBJ2-1; D remains unclear. The CDR3 consists of 13 residues. V was clipped by 3 bases and J by 10 bases, with 12 bases between them. Germline V gene sequence: CDR1 KGHDR, CDR2 SFDVKD. As DNA, the CDR3 is TGTGCCACCAGTGATCCCCCTCTCGACGAGCAGTTCTTC. Translation: CATSDPPLDEQFF.